This T cell receptor beta chain derives from a study of cytomegalovirus exposure and HLA in healthy donors. Study at large: Prior work identified under 130 million unique TCR beta sequences in 150 million to 200 million T cells.

Primers included in the PCR were 60 Vbeta and 13 Jbeta primers. This table comes from immunoSEQ multiplex PCR, and its TCRdb copy is limited to in-frame clones, with some not included. The sample lists over 150,000 clones; about 77% were seen once. General study points: TCR beta sequences reportedly predicted most subjects' HLA-A and HLA-B alleles accurately.

Donors were ostensibly healthy at sampling, although undocumented immune exposures were probable. Trimming cost V 0 bases and J 2 bases, with 14 bases left between them. Germline CDR1 is LGHNA and CDR2 is YNFKEQ. The CDR3 consists of 16 residues. As regards this clone: What it binds is not known.

The gene calls are TRBV4-2 and TRBJ2-7, with D possibly being TRBD1 (5 bases). The sequence came from a woman in her forties in good health and CMV-seropositive. The sequenced sample consisted of PBMCs. This CDR3 is CASSQEYRQGPYEQYF. CDR3 nucleotides: TGTGCCAGCAGCCAAGAATATCGGCAGGGCCCCTACGAGCAGTACTTC.